Sequencing of this T cell receptor beta chain was carried out in a study of blood T cell repertoires in COVID-19. Whole-study context: Researchers got acute and convalescent COVID-19 samples from the United States, Italy and Spain.

The protocol was immunoSEQ multiplex PCR, while the TCRdb copy is restricted to in-frame clones and leaves out a portion. In the table there are 200,000 to 250,000 clones, 75% to 95% of which are singletons. This CDR3 spans 14 amino acids. Germline CDR1 and CDR2: SNHLY and FYNNEI. V was shortened by 0 bases and J by 7 bases, with 10 bases between the two germline ends. The participants were between roughly 18 and 89 years old and came from under 25 US areas. Specimen: PBMCs or T cells enriched from blood (not recorded which). This chain uses TRBV2 with TRBJ1-5; TRBD1 is a possible D gene (5 bases). This receptor was taken from a woman under 30 who had recovered from COVID-19. In DNA, the CDR3 is TGTGCCAGCAGTGAAGCTAGGGGCCTCCAGCCCCAGCATTTT. This translates into CASSEARGLQPQHF.